Listed below are T cell receptor beta chains from one sample, sequenced in a study of T-cell reconstitution after alpha-beta-depleted transplantation in children. From the PCR reads, TCRdb called clonotypes with MiXCR, one entry per CDR3 protein. The data contain hundreds of thousands of distinct CDR3 sequences, about a sixth of them singletons. Sequencing used PBMCs, mostly from graft donor cells, obtained 360 days after TCRalphabeta/CD19-depleted stem cell transplant. These receptors all come from a boy under two years old who had a stem cell transplant for Wiskott-Aldrich syndrome, so the T cells may come from the graft donor. Each CDR3 is given with its conserved first and last residue. D genes are given only for firm matches. The size of a clone is reported for some rows only, either as once, few or many, or as a class for expanded clones.

TRBD2,TRBJ2-2,TRBV24-1,few,CATSDLTTSGGPTGELFF,TGTGCCACCAGTGATTTGACGACTAGCGGGGGACCCACCGGGGAGCTGTTTTTT
TRBD1,TRBJ1-1,TRBV6-2/TRBV6-3,.,CASSYGDSYTEAFF,TGTGCCAGCAGTTACGGGGACAGCTACACTGAAGCTTTCTTT
.,TRBJ1-2,TRBV6-6,few,CASRAIGYTF,TGTGCCAGCAGGGCCATTGGCTACACCTTC
.,TRBJ2-7,TRBV2,.,CASSEILGRGSYEQYF,TGTGCCAGCAGTGAAATTCTGGGGCGCGGATCCTACGAGCAGTACTTC
TRBD2,TRBJ2-1,TRBV5-1,few,CASSLAVFGTKFF,TGCGCCAGCAGCTTGGCCGTCTTTGGGACTAAGTTCTTC
.,TRBJ2-1,TRBV4-1,few,CASSHGPALGEQFF,TGCGCCAGCAGCCATGGCCCCGCGCTGGGTGAGCAGTTCTTC
.,TRBJ2-1,TRBV3-1,few,CASSLDGYLYNEQFF,TGTGCCAGCAGCCTAGACGGCTACCTATACAATGAGCAGTTCTTC
.,TRBJ1-1,TRBV7-9,many,CASSWGGDTEAFF,TGTGCCAGCAGCTGGGGTGGAGACACTGAAGCTTTCTTT
.,TRBJ1-2,TRBV12-3/TRBV12-4,few,CASSLSGNRNGYTF,TGTGCCAGCAGTTTAAGTGGGAATAGGAATGGCTACACCTTC
TRBD2,TRBJ2-3,TRBV5-1,.,CASSLNPPSGGGTDTQYF,TGCGCCAGCAGCCTAAACCCCCCTAGCGGGGGAGGCACAGATACGCAGTATTTT
TRBD2,TRBJ2-3,TRBV2,few,CASRLTSGGTDTQYF,TGTGCCAGCAGGCTGACTAGCGGGGGCACAGATACGCAGTATTTT
.,TRBJ1-1,TRBV20-1,few,CSAEGTLNTEAFF,TGCAGTGCGGAGGGGACATTGAACACTGAAGCTTTCTTT
.,TRBJ2-1,TRBV24-1,.,CATSVTPRKGSYNEQFF,TGTGCCACCAGTGTCACCCCCCGAAAGGGCTCCTACAATGAGCAGTTCTTC
TRBD1,TRBJ2-1,TRBV6-5,.,CASSYSDGTGGARFF,TGTGCCAGCAGTTACTCGGATGGGACAGGGGGCGCAAGGTTCTTC
TRBD2,TRBJ2-1,TRBV7-9,.,CASSLTPRTSTNEQFF,TGTGCCAGCAGCCTTACTCCCCGGACTAGTACCAATGAGCAGTTCTTC